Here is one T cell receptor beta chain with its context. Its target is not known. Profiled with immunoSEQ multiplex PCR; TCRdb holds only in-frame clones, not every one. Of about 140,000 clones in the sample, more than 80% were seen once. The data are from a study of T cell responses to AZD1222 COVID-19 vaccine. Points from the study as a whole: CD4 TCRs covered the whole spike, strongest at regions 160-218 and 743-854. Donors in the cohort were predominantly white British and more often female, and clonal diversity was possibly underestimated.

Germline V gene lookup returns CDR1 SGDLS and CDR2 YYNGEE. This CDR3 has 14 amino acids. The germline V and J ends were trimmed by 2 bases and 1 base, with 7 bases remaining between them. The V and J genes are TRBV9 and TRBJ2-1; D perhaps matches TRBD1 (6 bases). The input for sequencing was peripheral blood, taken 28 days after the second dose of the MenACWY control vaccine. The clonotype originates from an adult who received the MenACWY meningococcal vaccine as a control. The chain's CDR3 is CASSVGTSYNEQFF. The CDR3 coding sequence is TGTGCCAGCAGCGTTGGGACATCCTACAATGAGCAGTTCTTC.